These 20 T cell receptor beta chains share one sample of origin, sequenced in a study of shared clonotypes between healthy human individuals. Clones were read by immunoSEQ multiplex PCR, and TCRdb kept only the in-frame ones, dropping some. The sample shows 600,000 to 800,000 clones, 72% of them seen only once. Material: memory CD4+ T cells sorted from blood. The subset denotes: CD45RA-negative fraction. These receptors were taken from a woman in her 30s in good health.

This clone was recorded many times. The chain uses TRBV11-3 and TRBJ2-7; D ambiguous. This CDR3 has 12 amino acids. Trimming stripped 5 bases from V and 6 bases from J, with 11 bases between. CDR1 is SGHNT, CDR2 YENEEA, per germline. CDR3 residues: CASSVTDGEQYF. In DNA form, the CDR3 reads TGTGCCAGCAGCGTCACCGACGGCGAGCAGTACTTC.

About this clone itself: The identical CDR3 is also encoded by other nucleotide sequences in the sample. This chain links TRBV28 with TRBJ1-2, with TRBD1 matching over 7 bases. Per germline, CDR1 MDHEN and CDR2 SYDVKM. The junction had 3 bases not matched to a gene; V was cut back by 8 bases and J by 0 bases. This CDR3 has 13 residues. The chain's CDR3 is CASGTAANYGYTF. CDR3 in DNA: TGTGCCAGCGGGACAGCAGCTAACTATGGCTACACCTTC.

The V call is TRBV28, the J call TRBJ1-5; D ambiguous. The V gene's germline CDR1 is MDHEN and CDR2 SYDVKM. V was clipped by 4 bases and J by 0 bases, with 7 bases between them. The CDR3 spans 14 residues. CDR3 region: CASSSSDSNQPQHF. CDR3 coding DNA: TGTGCCAGCAGTTCATCGGATAGCAATCAGCCCCAGCATTTT.

This sequence joins TRBV28 and TRBJ1-2; D is unresolved. Germline CDR1 reads MDHEN; CDR2 reads SYDVKM. V was shortened by 2 bases and J by 0 bases, with 10 bases between the two germline ends. The CDR3 sequence is 15 residues long. The CDR3 bases are TGTGCCAGCAGTTTAGGTGTAGGGACTAACTATGGCTACACCTTC. Encoded protein: CASSLGVGTNYGYTF.

The V and J genes are TRBV5-1 and TRBJ2-7, with a possible D match to TRBD2 (5 bases). Deletions cut 4 bases from V and 4 bases from J, with 12 bases between. Germline CDR1 and CDR2: SGHRS and YFSETQ. The CDR3 runs 13 residues. This chain's CDR3 is CASSPAEAYEQYF. The CDR3 DNA reads TGCGCCAGCAGCCCAGCGGAAGCATACGAGCAGTACTTC.

The rearrangement uses TRBV28 and TRBJ1-5; TRBD1 is a possible D gene (5 bases). The V end lost 6 bases, the J end lost 2 bases, and 23 bases lay between the germline ends. Germline lookup yields CDR1 MDHEN and CDR2 SYDVKM. This CDR3 contains 18 residues. CDR3 nucleotide sequence: TGTGCCAGCAGCCCCCCCCCTCCCCGAACAGGAGGCAATCAGCCCCAGCATTTT. Translated, it gives CASSPPPPRTGGNQPQHF.

This sequence joins TRBV28 and TRBJ2-2, with no clear D. CDR3 length equals 16 residues. Germline lookup yields CDR1 MDHEN and CDR2 SYDVKM. Trimming took 10 bases from V and 6 from J, leaving 24 bases between them. The DNA for the CDR3 is TGTGCCACGGCCACTAACGGACCGATGCACTCCGGGGAGCTGTTTTTT. Its translation is CATATNGPMHSGELFF.

CDR3 residues: CASSLSDWNYNEQFF. The CDR3 DNA is TGTGCCAGCAGCTTGAGTGACTGGAACTACAATGAGCAGTTCTTC. This rearrangement joins TRBV11-2 to TRBJ2-1; no definite D call. CDR3 length: 15 residues. CDR1 is SGHAT, CDR2 FQNNGV, per germline. Trimming took 3 bases from V and 3 from J, leaving 12 bases between them.

The chain recombines TRBV27 with TRBJ2-7; no clear D. The germline V gene has CDR1 MNHEY and CDR2 SMNVEV (reference sequence). V lost 3 bases and J 2 bases, leaving 8 bases between the germline ends. CDR3 length: 13 residues. The CDR3 region is CASSLRRTYEQYF. In DNA, the CDR3 is TGTGCCAGCAGTTTGCGGCGGACCTACGAGCAGTACTTC.

The chain has TRBV5-1 and TRBJ1-2; D is unresolved. V lost 4 bases and J 4 bases, leaving 11 bases between the germline ends. The length of the CDR3 is 13 residues. Germline CDR1 SGHRS, CDR2 YFSETQ. CDR3 region: CASSLDTSYGYTF. The CDR3 bases are TGCGCCAGCAGCCTCGACACCTCCTATGGCTACACCTTC.

The rearrangement uses TRBV20-1 and TRBJ2-5; no clear D gene. The CDR3 consists of 11 residues. Trimming took off 3 bases at V and 4 bases at J, with 6 bases between the two ends. The germline V gene encodes CDR1 DFQATT and CDR2 SNEGSKA (reference sequence). The CDR3 DNA is TGCAGTGCTAGTCGACTAGAGACCCAGTACTTC. Translated: CSASRLETQYF.

V and J are TRBV7-2 and TRBJ1-1; TRBD1 might be the D (5 bases). Trimming took 3 bases from V and 10 from J, leaving 12 bases between them. Germline-derived CDR1 and CDR2 are SGHTA and FQGNSA. The CDR3 is 12 residues long. For the CDR3, the DNA is TGTGCCAGCAGCTTCCGAGAAGGGGTAGCTTTCTTT. Its translation is CASSFREGVAFF.

The gene calls are TRBV28 and TRBJ2-7; no definite D call. Trimming took 5 bases from V and 2 from J, leaving 13 bases between them. Germline values: CDR1 MDHEN, CDR2 SYDVKM. CDR3 length equals 14 residues. CDR3 DNA sequence: TGTGCCAGCAGTCCCAGCCGGGCCACCTACGAGCAGTACTTC. Translated, it gives CASSPSRATYEQYF.

V is TRBV19 and J is TRBJ1-4, with 8 bases matching TRBD1. The ends lost 2 bases at V and 7 bases at J; junction bases unmatched: 9. Looked up from germline, CDR1 is LNHDA and CDR2 is SQIVND (reference sequence). The CDR3 consists of 16 residues. This CDR3 is CASSINVQGAGEKLFF. CDR3 sequence (DNA): TGTGCCAGTAGTATAAATGTTCAGGGGGCCGGTGAAAAACTGTTTTTT.

The chain has TRBV11-2 and TRBJ2-5, with 7 positions matching TRBD2. Losses at the gene ends were 8 bases for V and 5 bases for J; bases not matched to a gene: 14. Germline loops: CDR1 SGHAT, CDR2 FQNNGV. The length of the CDR3 is 15 residues. The CDR3 DNA follows: TGTGCCAGCTCTCTGGGGCGGAGGGAGGGTGAGACCCAGTACTTC. Translation: CASSLGRREGETQYF. Filled out from reference TRBV11-2 and TRBJ2-5, the complete variable domain reads EAGVAQSPRYKIIEKRQSVAFWCNPISGHATLYWYQQILGQGPKLLIQFQNNGVVDDSQLPKDRFSAERLKGVDSTLKIQPAKLEDSAVYLCASSLGRREGETQYFGPGTRLLVL.

The gene calls are TRBV5-1 and TRBJ1-2; D unclear. Trimming removed 0 bases at V and 5 bases at J, with 11 bases between. Germline values: CDR1 SGHRS, CDR2 YFSETQ. The CDR3 sequence is 14 residues long. CDR3 in amino acids: CASSLEAEAYGYTF. DNA for the CDR3: TGCGCCAGCAGCTTGGAGGCTGAGGCGTATGGCTACACCTTC.

V and J are TRBV7-8 and TRBJ2-1; TRBD2 agrees at 7 bases. This CDR3 region has 16 residues. Germline V gene lookup returns CDR1 SGHVS and CDR2 FQNEAQ. J gave up 5 bases and V 0 bases, and 7 bases lay outside the gene matches. The CDR3 spells CASSLASTSSDNEQFF. The CDR3 region has the DNA TGTGCCAGCAGCTTAGCCTCGACTAGCAGTGACAATGAGCAGTTCTTC.

J is TRBJ2-5 and V is TRBV19, with D possibly TRBD1 on 5 matching bases. The CDR3 is 15 residues long. V was cut by 4 bases and J by 1 base, with 13 bases left in between. Germline values: CDR1 LNHDA, CDR2 SQIVND (reference sequence). CDR3 region: CASSTRAGAQETQYF. The CDR3 region has the DNA TGTGCCAGTAGTACCAGGGCTGGGGCCCAAGAGACCCAGTACTTC.

The V gene is TRBV19, the J gene TRBJ1-5, with TRBD1 matching over 8 bases. V gave up 7 bases and J gave up 7 bases; unmatched junction bases: 3. Germline assignment: CDR1 LNHDA and CDR2 SQIVND (reference sequence). The CDR3 sequence is 12 residues long. DNA of the CDR3: TGTGCCAGTAAACAGGGGGACCAGCCCCAGCATTTT. Protein sequence: CASKQGDQPQHF.

A word on this clone: The same CDR3 can be traced to other DNA sequences in this sample. This chain links TRBV6-1 with TRBJ1-2; no clear D gene. CDR3 length: 13 residues. Germline V gene sequence: CDR1 MNHNS, CDR2 SASEGT. Trimming took off 3 bases at V and 4 bases at J, with 9 bases between the two ends. The CDR3 nucleotides are TGTGCCAGCAGTGAGGAGGGTAGCTATGGCTACACCTTC. This sequence encodes CASSEEGSYGYTF.